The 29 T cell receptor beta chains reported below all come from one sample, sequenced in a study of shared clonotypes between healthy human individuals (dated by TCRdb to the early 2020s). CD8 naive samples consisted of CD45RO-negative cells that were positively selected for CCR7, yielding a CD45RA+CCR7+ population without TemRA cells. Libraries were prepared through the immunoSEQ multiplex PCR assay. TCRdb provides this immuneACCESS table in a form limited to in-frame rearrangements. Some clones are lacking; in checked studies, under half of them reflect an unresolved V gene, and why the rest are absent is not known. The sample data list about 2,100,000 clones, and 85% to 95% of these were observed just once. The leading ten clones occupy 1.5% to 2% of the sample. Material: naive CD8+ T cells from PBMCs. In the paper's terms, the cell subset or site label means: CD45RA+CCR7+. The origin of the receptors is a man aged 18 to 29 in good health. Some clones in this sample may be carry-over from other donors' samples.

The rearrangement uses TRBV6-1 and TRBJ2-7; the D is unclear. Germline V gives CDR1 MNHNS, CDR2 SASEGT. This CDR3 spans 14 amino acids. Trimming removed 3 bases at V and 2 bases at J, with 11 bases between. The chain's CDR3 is CASSEGRSTYEQYF. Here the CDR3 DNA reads TGTGCCAGCAGTGAGGGCAGGTCAACCTACGAGCAGTACTTC.

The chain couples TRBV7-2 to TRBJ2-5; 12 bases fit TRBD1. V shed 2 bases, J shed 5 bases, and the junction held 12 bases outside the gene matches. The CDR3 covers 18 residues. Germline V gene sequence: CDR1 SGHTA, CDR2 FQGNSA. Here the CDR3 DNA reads TGTGCCAGCAGCTTAATCCTTCGGGACAGGGGGCGCGAGGAGACCCAGTACTTC. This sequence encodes CASSLILRDRGREETQYF.

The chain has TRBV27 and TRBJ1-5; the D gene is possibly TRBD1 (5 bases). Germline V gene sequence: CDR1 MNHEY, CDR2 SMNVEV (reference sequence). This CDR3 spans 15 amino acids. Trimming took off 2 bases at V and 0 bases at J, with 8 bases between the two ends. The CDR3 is CASSLGAHSNQPQHF. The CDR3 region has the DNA TGTGCCAGCAGTTTAGGGGCGCATAGCAATCAGCCCCAGCATTTT.

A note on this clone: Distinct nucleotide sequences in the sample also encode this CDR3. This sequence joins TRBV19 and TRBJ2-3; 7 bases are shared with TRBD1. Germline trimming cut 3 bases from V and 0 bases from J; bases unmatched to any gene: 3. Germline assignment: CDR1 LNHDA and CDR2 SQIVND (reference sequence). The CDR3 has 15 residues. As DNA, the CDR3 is TGTGCCAGTAGTATTCGGGACAGTAGCACAGATACGCAGTATTTT. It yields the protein CASSIRDSSTDTQYF.

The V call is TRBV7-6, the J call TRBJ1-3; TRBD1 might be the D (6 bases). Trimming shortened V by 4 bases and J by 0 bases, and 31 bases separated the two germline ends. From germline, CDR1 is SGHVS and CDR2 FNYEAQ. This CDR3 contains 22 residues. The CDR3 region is CASSSLDFIGQLGSDSGNTIYF. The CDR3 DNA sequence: TGTGCCAGCAGCTCCCTAGACTTTATAGGACAGCTGGGCTCAGACTCTGGAAACACCATATATTTT. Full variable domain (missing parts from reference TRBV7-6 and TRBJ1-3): GAGVSQSPRYKVTKRGQDVALRCDPISGHVSLYWYRQALGQGPEFLTYFNYEAQQDKSGLPNDRFSAERPEGSISTLTIQRTEQRDSAMYRCASSSLDFIGQLGSDSGNTIYFGEGSWLTVV.

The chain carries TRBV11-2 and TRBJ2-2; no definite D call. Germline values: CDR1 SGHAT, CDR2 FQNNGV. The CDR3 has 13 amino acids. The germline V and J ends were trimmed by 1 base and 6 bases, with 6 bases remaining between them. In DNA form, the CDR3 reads TGTGCCAGCAGCTTAGTTGCATCCGGGGAGCTGTTTTTT. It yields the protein CASSLVASGELFF. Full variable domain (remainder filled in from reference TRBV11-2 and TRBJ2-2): EAGVAQSPRYKIIEKRQSVAFWCNPISGHATLYWYQQILGQGPKLLIQFQNNGVVDDSQLPKDRFSAERLKGVDSTLKIQPAKLEDSAVYLCASSLVASGELFFGEGSRLTVL.

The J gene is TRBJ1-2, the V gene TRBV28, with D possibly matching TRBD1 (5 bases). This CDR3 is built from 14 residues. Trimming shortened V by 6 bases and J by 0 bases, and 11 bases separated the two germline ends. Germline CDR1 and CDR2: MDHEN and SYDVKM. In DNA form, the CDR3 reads TGTGCCAGCAGGGCGTGGGACCCTAACTATGGCTACACCTTC. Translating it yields CASRAWDPNYGYTF.

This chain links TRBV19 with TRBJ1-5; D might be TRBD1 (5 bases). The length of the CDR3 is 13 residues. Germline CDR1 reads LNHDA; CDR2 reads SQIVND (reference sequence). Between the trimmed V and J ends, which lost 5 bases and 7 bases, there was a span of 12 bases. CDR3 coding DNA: TGTGCCAGTAGTGGGGGGTTGCGGCAGCCCCAGCATTTT. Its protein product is CASSGGLRQPQHF.

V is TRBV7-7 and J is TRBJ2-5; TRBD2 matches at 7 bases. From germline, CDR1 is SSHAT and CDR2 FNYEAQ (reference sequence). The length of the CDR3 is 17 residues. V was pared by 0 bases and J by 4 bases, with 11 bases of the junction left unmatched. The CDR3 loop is CASSLAMPGRAGETQYF. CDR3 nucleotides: TGTGCCAGCAGCTTAGCCATGCCTGGGAGGGCCGGAGAGACCCAGTACTTC.

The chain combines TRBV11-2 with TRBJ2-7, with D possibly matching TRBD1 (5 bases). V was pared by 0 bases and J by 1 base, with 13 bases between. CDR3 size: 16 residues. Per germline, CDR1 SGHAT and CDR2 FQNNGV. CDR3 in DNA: TGTGCCAGCAGCTTAGAGTCCCGCAGGGCATCCTACGAGCAGTACTTC. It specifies CASSLESRRASYEQYF.

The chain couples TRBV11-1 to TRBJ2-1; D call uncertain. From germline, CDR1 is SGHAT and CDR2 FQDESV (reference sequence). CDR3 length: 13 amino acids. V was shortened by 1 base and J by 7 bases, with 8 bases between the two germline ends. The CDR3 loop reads CASSLGGWNEQFF. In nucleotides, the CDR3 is TGTGCCAGCAGCTTAGGCGGTTGGAATGAGCAGTTCTTC.

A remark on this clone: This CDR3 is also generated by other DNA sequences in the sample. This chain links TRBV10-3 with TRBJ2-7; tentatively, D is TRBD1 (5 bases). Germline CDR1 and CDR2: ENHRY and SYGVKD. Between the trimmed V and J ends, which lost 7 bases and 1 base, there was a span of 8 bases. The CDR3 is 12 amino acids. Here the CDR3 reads CAITSGSYEQYF. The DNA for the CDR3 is TGTGCCATCACATCAGGGTCCTACGAGCAGTACTTC.

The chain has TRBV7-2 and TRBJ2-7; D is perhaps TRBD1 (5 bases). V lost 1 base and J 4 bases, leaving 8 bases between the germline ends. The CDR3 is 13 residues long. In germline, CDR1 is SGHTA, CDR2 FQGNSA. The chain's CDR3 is CASSLDRQYEQYF. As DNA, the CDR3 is TGTGCCAGCAGCTTAGACAGACAGTACGAGCAGTACTTC.

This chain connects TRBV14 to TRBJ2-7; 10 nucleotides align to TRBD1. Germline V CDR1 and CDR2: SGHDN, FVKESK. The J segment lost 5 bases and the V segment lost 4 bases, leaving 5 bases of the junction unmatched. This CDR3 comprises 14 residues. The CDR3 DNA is TGTGCCAGCAGCCTGACAGGGGGCGGCGACGAGCAGTACTTC. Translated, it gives CASSLTGGGDEQYF.

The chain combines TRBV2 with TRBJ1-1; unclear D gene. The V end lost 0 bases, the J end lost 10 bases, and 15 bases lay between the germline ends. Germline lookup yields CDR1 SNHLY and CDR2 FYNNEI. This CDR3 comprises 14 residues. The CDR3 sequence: CASSEALLEGGAFF. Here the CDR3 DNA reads TGTGCCAGCAGTGAAGCGCTTCTAGAGGGTGGAGCTTTCTTT.

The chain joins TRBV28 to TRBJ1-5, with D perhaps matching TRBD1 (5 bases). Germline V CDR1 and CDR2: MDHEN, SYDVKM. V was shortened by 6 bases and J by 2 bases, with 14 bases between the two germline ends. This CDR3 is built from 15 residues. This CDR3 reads CASSWGVRGNQPQHF. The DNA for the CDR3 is TGTGCCAGCAGCTGGGGGGTTCGAGGCAATCAGCCCCAGCATTTT.

For the CDR3, the DNA is TGTGCCAGCAGTTTGGTTTTATCGGGGGCGGCCTATGGCTACACCTTC. Translation: CASSLVLSGAAYGYTF. This chain joins TRBV27 and TRBJ1-2, with a weak D call TRBD1 (6 bases). This CDR3 has 16 amino acids. V was pared by 3 bases and J by 4 bases, with 18 bases between. From germline, CDR1 is MNHEY and CDR2 SMNVEV (reference sequence).

The CDR3 sequence is CSVEGLGDDEQYF. The CDR3 DNA reads TGCAGCGTTGAAGGCCTAGGCGACGACGAGCAGTACTTC. The rearrangement uses TRBV29-1 and TRBJ2-7; no definite D call. The V end lost 1 base, the J end lost 5 bases, and 12 bases lay between the germline ends. The CDR3 loop spans 13 amino acids. CDR1 and CDR2 from the germline V gene are SQVTM and ANQGSEA.

For the CDR3, the DNA is TGTGCCAGCAGCTCACGGCCGGGACAGGGGTCCTACGAGCAGTACTTC. Translation: CASSSRPGQGSYEQYF. This rearrangement joins TRBV9 to TRBJ2-7; 10 bases agree with TRBD1. J gave up 1 base and V 4 bases, and 8 bases lay outside the gene matches. Germline V lookup: CDR1 SGDLS, CDR2 YYNGEE. The CDR3 length is 16 residues.

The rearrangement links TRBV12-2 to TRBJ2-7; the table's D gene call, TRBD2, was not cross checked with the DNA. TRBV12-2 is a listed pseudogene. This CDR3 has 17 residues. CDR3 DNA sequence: TGTGCAAGTCGCCCCCGGGGGGGACTAGCGTGGAACTACGAGCAGTACTTC. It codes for CASRPRGGLAWNYEQYF.

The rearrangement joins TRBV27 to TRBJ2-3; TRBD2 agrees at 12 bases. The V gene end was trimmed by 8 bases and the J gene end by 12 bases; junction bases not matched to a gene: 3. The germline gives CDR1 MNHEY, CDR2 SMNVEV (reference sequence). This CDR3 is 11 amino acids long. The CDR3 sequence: CASASGRGQYF. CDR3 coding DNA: TGTGCCAGCGCTAGCGGGAGGGGTCAGTATTTT.

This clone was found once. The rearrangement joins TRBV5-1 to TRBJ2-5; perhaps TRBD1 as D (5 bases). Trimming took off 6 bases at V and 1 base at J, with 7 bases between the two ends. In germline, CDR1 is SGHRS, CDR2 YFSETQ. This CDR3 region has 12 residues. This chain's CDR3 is CASKGVQETQYF. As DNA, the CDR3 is TGCGCCAGCAAAGGGGTCCAAGAGACCCAGTACTTC.

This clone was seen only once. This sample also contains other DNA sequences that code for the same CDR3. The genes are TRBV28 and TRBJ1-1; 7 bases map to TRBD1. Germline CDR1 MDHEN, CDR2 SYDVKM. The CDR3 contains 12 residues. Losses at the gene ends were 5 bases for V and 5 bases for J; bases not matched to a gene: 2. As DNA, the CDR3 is TGTGCCAGCAGTGCAGGGGGGACTGAAGCTTTCTTT. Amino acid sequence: CASSAGGTEAFF.

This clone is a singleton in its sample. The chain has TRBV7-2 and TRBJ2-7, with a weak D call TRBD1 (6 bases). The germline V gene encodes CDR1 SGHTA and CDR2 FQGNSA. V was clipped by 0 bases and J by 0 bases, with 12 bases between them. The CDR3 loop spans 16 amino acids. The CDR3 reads CASSLAFGRGSYEQYF. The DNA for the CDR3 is TGTGCCAGCAGCTTAGCGTTTGGCAGGGGCTCCTACGAGCAGTACTTC.

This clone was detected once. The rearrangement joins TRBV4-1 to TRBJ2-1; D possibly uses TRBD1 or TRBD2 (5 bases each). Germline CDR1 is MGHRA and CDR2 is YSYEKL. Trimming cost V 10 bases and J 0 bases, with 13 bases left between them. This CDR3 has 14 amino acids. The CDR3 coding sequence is TGCGCCACCCGAGGGGTTAGCTCCTACAATGAGCAGTTCTTC. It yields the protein CATRGVSSYNEQFF.

The CDR3 DNA sequence: TGCAGCGGCCAGGGGGCTGGAAACACCATATATTTT. Amino acid sequence: CSGQGAGNTIYF. The chain links TRBV29-1 to TRBJ1-3; 7 bases align to TRBD1. Germline trimming cut 7 bases from V and 2 bases from J; bases unmatched to any gene: 2. The germline V gene encodes CDR1 SQVTM and CDR2 ANQGSEA. The length of the CDR3 is 12 residues.

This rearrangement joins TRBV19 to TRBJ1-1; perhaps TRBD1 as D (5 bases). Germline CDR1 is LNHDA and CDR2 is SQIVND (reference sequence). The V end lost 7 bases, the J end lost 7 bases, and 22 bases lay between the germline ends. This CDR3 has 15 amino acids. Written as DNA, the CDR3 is TGTGCCAGTAAAGAGGGACCCAACCTCGTGGGTGAAGCTTTCTTT. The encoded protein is CASKEGPNLVGEAFF.

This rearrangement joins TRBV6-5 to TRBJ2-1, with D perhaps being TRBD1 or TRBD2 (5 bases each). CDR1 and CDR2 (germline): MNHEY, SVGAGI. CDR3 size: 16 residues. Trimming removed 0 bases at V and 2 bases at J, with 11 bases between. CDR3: CASSYSRVQAYNEQFF. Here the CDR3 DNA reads TGTGCCAGCAGTTACTCGAGGGTACAGGCCTACAATGAGCAGTTCTTC.

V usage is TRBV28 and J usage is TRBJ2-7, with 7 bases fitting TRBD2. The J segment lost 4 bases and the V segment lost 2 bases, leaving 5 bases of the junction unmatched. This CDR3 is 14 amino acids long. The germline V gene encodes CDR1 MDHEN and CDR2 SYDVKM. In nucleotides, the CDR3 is TGTGCCAGCAGTTTAGCGGGAGAGATATACGAGCAGTACTTC. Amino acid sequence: CASSLAGEIYEQYF.